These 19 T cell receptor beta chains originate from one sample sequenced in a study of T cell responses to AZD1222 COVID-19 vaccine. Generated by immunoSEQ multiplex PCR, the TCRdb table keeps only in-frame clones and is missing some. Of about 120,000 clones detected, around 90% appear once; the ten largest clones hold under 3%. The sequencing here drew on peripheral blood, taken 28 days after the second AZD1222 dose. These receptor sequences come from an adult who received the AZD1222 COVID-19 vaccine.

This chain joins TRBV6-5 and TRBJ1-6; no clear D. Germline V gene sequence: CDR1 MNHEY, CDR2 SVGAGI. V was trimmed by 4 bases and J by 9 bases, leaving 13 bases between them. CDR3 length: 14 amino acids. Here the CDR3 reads CASSLQLNSSPLHF. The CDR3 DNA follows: TGTGCCAGCAGTTTACAGCTGAATAGTTCACCCCTCCACTTT.

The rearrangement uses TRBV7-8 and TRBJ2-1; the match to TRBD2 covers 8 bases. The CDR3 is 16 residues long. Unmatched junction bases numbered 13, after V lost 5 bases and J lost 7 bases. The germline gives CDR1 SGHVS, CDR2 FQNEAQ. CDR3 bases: TGTGCCAGCAGCCTCCGGCTCGCGGGGGGAGCGAATGAGCAGTTCTTC. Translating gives CASSLRLAGGANEQFF. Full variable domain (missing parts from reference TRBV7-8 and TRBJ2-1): GAGVSQSPRYKVAKRGQDVALRCDPISGHVSLFWYQQALGQGPEFLTYFQNEAQLDKSGLPSDRFFAERPEGSVSTLKIQRTQQEDSAVYLCASSLRLAGGANEQFFGPGTRLTVL.

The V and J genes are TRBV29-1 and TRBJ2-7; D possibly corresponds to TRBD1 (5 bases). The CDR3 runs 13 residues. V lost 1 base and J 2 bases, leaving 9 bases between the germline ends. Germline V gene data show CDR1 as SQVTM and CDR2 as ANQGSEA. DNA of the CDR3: TGCAGCGTTGAAGCCCAGGGCCCCTACGAGCAGTACTTC. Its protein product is CSVEAQGPYEQYF.

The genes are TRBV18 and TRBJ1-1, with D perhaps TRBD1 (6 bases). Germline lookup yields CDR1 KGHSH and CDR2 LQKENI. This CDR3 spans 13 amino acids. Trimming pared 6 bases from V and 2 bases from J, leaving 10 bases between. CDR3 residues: CASSTGTNTEAFF. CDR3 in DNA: TGTGCCAGCTCTACGGGGACAAACACTGAAGCTTTCTTT. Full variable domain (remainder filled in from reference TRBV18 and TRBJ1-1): NAGVMQNPRHLVRRRGQEARLRCSPMKGHSHVYWYRQLPEEGLKFMVYLQKENIIDESGMPKERFSAEFPKEGPSILRIQQVVRGDSAAYFCASSTGTNTEAFFGQGTRLTVV.

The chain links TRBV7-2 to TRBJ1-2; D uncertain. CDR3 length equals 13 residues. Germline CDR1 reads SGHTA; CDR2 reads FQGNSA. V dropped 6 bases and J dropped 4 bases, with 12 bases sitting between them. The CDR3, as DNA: TGTGCCAGCAGTCGAGAATGGGGCTATGGCTACACCTTC. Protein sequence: CASSREWGYGYTF. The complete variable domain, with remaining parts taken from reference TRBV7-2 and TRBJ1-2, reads GAGVSQSPSNKVTEKGKDVELRCDPISGHTALYWYRQSLGQGLEFLIYFQGNSAPDKSGLPSDRFSAERTGGSVSTLTIQRTQQEDSAVYLCASSREWGYGYTFGSGTRLTVV.

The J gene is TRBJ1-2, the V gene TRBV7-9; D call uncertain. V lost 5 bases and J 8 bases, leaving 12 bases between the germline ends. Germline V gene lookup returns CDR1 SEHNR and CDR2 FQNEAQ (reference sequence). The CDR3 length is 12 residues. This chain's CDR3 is CASSTGPAGYTF. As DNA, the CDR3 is TGTGCCAGCAGCACCGGACCCGCCGGCTACACCTTC.

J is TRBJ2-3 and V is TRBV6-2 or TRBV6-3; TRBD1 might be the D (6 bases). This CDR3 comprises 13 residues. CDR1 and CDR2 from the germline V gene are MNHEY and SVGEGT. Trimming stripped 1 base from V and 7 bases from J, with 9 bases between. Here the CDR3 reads CASSYLGQHTQYF. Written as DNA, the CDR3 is TGTGCCAGCAGTTACTTGGGACAACATACGCAGTATTTT.

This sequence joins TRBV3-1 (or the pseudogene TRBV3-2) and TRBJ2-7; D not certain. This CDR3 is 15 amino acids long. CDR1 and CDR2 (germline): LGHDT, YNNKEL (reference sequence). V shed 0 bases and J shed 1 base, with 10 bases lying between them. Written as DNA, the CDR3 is TGTGCCAGCAGCCAAGATCAGGTACGATCCTACGAGCAGTACTTC. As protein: CASSQDQVRSYEQYF.

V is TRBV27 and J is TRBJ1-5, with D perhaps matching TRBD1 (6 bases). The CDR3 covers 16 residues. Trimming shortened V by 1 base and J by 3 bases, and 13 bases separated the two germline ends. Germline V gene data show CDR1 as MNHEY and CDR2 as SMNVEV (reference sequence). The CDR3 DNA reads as TGTGCCAGCAGTTTATATTCGGGGGGCAACAATCAGCCCCAGCATTTT. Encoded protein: CASSLYSGGNNQPQHF.

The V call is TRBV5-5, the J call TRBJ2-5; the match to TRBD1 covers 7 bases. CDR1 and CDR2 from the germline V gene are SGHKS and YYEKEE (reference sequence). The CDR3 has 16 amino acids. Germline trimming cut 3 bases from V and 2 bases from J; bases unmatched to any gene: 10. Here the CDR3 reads CASSSNRGTPQETQYF. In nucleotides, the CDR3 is TGTGCCAGCAGCTCAAACAGGGGAACACCACAAGAGACCCAGTACTTC. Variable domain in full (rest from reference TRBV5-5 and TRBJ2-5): DAGVTQSPTHLIKTRGQQVTLRCSPISGHKSVSWYQQVLGQGPQFIFQYYEKEERGRGNFPDRFSARQFPNYSSELNVNALLLGDSALYLCASSSNRGTPQETQYFGPGTRLLVL.

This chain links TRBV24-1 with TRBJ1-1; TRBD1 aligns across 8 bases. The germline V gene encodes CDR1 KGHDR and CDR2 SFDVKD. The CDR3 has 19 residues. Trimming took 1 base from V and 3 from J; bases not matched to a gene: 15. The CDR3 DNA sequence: TGTGCCACCAGTGATTTTGGGGGACAGGAGCCGACTATGGACACTGAAGCTTTCTTT. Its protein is CATSDFGGQEPTMDTEAFF.

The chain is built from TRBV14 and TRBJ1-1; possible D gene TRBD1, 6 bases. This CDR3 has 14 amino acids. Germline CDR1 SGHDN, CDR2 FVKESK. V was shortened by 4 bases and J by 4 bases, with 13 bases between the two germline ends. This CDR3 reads CASSRIRGSTEAFF. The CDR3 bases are TGTGCCAGCAGCCGGATTAGGGGGAGCACTGAAGCTTTCTTT.

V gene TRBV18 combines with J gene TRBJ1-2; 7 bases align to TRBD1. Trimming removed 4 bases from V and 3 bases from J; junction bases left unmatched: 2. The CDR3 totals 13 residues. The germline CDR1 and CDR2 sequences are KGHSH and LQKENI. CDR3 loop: CASSRTGDYGYTF. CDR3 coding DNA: TGTGCCAGCTCACGCACAGGGGACTATGGCTACACCTTC.

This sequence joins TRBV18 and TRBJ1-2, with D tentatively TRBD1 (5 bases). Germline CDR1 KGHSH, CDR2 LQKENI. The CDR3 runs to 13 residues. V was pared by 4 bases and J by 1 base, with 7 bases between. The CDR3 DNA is TGTGCCAGCTCACGAGACAGTAACTATGGCTACACCTTC. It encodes CASSRDSNYGYTF.

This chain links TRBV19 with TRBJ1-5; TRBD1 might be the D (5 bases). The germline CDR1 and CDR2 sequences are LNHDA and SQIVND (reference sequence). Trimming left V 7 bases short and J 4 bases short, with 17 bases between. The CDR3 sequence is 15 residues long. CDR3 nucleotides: TGTGCCAGTAATCCGATCGGGGAGGGGAATCAGCCCCAGCATTTT. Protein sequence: CASNPIGEGNQPQHF.

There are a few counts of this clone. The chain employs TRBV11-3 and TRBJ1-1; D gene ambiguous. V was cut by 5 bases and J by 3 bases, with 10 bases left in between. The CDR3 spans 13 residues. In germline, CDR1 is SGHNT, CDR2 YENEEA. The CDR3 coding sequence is TGTGCCAGCAGCCCCTCCCTCCACACTGAAGCTTTCTTT. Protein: CASSPSLHTEAFF.

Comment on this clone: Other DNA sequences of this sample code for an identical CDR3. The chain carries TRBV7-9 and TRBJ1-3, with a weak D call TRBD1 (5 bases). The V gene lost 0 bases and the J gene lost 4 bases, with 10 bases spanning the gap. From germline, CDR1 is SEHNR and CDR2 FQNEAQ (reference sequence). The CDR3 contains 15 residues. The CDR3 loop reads CASSLAGTPGNTIYF. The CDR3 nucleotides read TGTGCCAGCAGCTTAGCCGGGACCCCGGGAAACACCATATATTTT.

The CDR3 region has the DNA TGTGCCTGGAGGGTCCCCCTGGGCAGGGGGCGCAAGGGCGGGGAGCTGTTTTTT. Translated, it gives CAWRVPLGRGRKGGELFF. The V call is TRBV30, the J call TRBJ2-2; 8 nucleotides agree with TRBD1. CDR3 length equals 18 residues. Germline lookup yields CDR1 GTSNPN and CDR2 SVGIG (reference sequence). V dropped 3 bases and J dropped 7; count of bases not matched to a gene: 19.

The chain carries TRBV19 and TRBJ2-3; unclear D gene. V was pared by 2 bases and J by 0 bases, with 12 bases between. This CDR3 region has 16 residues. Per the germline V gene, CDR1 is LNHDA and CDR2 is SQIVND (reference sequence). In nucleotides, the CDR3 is TGTGCCAGTAGTATAAATAGCTTGTTGAGCACAGATACGCAGTATTTT. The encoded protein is CASSINSLLSTDTQYF.